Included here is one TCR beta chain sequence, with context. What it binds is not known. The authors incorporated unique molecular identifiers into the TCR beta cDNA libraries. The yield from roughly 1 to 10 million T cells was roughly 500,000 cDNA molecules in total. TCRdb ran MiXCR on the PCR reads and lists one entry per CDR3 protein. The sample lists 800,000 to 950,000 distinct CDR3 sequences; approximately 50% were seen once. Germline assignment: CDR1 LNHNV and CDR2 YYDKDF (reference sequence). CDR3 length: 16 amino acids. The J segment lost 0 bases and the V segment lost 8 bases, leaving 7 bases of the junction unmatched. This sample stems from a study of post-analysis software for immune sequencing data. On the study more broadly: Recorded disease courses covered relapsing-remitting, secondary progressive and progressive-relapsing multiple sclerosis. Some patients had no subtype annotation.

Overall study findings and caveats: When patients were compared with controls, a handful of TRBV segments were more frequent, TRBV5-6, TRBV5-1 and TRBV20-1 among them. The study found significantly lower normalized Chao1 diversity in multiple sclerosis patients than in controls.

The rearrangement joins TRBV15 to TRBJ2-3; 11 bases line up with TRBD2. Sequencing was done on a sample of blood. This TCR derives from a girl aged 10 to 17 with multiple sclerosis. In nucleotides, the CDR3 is TGTGCCACCCGTCCGGGACTAGCGGAAAGCACAGATACGCAGTATTTT. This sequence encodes CATRPGLAESTDTQYF.